The entry below describes one TCR beta chain. No antigen is known for it. Terminally differentiated effector memory CD45RA+ cells were excluded from the naive CD8 cells, which were CD45RO-negative and positively selected for CCR7. Those who donated, Caucasian adults without exception, all lived in Nashville, Tennessee. This specimen comes from a study of shared clonotypes between healthy human individuals. The study, taken as a whole, reports: Clonotypes shared by all four sorted-subset donors had higher generation probabilities than non-shared clonotypes. Represented genetic and exposure-history diversity was restricted by having few donors.

Assay: immunoSEQ multiplex PCR; the TCRdb copy retains only in-frame clones and omits some. The sample has about 1,900,000 clones, over 85% seen once. The clonotype originates from a young man in good health. Sequenced sample: naive CD8+ T cells sorted from blood.

The CDR3 sequence: CASSPGQAPYEQYF. DNA of the CDR3: TGCGCCAGCAGCCCGGGACAGGCCCCCTACGAGCAGTACTTC. This chain connects TRBV4-1 to TRBJ2-7; 8 bases align to TRBD1. The germline gives CDR1 MGHRA, CDR2 YSYEKL. The CDR3 consists of 14 residues. Trimming cost V 4 bases and J 2 bases; bases outside gene matches: 4.